The next 4 T cell receptor beta chains were all read from a single sample in a study of T cells in localized non-small cell lung cancer. TCRdb keeps only in-frame clones here, not all; method: immunoSEQ multiplex PCR. This table holds about 4,000 clones, about a quarter found once. The input for sequencing was lung tumor tissue, taken before any cancer treatment. The source of these receptors is a man aged 40 to 70 with stage II lung adenocarcinoma.

The gene calls are TRBV7-4 and TRBJ2-2; D possibly uses TRBD1 or TRBD2 (5 bases each). Germline values: CDR1 SGHVT, CDR2 SQSDAQ. The CDR3 runs to 14 residues. V was pared by 3 bases and J by 5 bases, with 10 bases between. CDR3 in DNA: TGTGCCAGCAGCTTGTGGGACCCTACCGGGGAGCTGTTTTTT. This translates into CASSLWDPTGELFF.

The chain joins TRBV11-3 to TRBJ1-2; TRBD1 matches at 12 bases. Looked up from germline, CDR1 is SGHNT and CDR2 is YENEEA. After removal of 3 bases from V and 7 bases from J, the junction contained 3 bases not matched to a gene. The CDR3 contains 14 residues. In nucleotides, the CDR3 is TGTGCCAGCAGCTTGGGACAGGGGGCAAGTGGCTACACCTTC. This encodes CASSLGQGASGYTF.

This clone was recorded only once. This chain uses TRBV5-1 with TRBJ1-1, with 8 bases aligning to TRBD1. The germline gives CDR1 SGHRS, CDR2 YFSETQ. This CDR3 region has 16 residues. V trimming: 4 bases; J trimming: 2 bases; junction bases outside the gene matches: 10. CDR3: CASSLRDRNSNTEAFF. The DNA for the CDR3 is TGCGCCAGCAGCCTCCGGGACAGGAATTCAAACACTGAAGCTTTCTTT.

In this sample, this clone turned up many times. This chain uses TRBV11-3 with TRBJ2-1, with TRBD2 matching over 13 bases. Trimming cost V 5 bases and J 0 bases; bases outside gene matches: 10. The CDR3 covers 19 residues. The germline V gene encodes CDR1 SGHNT and CDR2 YENEEA. The CDR3 loop reads CASSGKETSGGRSYNEQFF. CDR3 coding DNA: TGTGCCAGCAGCGGAAAAGAGACTAGCGGGGGGCGCTCCTACAATGAGCAGTTCTTC.